These 10 T cell receptor beta chains share one sample of origin, sequenced in a study of blood T cell repertoires in COVID-19. Some clones are missing from TCRdb's copy, which holds only in-frame ones; the method was immunoSEQ multiplex PCR. Of about 120,000 clones listed, about 80% are singletons. Sequenced: peripheral blood. These receptors all come from a woman aged 50 to 65 with acute or convalescent COVID-19.

CDR3: CASSLKVSGGSYNSPLHF. The CDR3 DNA sequence: TGTGCCAGCAGCTTAAAGGTTTCAGGGGGCTCCTATAATTCACCCCTCCACTTT. The genes are TRBV7-8 and TRBJ1-6, with 7 bases aligning to TRBD1. Germline V gene data show CDR1 as SGHVS and CDR2 as FQNEAQ. The CDR3 loop spans 18 amino acids. The V segment lost 2 bases and the J segment 0 bases; nucleotides outside the gene matches: 7. Full variable domain (rest looked up from reference TRBV7-8 and TRBJ1-6): GAGVSQSPRYKVAKRGQDVALRCDPISGHVSLFWYQQALGQGPEFLTYFQNEAQLDKSGLPSDRFFAERPEGSVSTLKIQRTQQEDSAVYLCASSLKVSGGSYNSPLHFGNGTRLTVT.

In DNA form, the CDR3 reads TGTGCCAGCAGTGCGCGGGGAGAGACCCAGTACTTC. It encodes CASSARGETQYF. The chain is built from TRBV2 and TRBJ2-5, with D possibly being TRBD2 (6 bases). V lost 4 bases and J 4 bases, leaving 7 bases between the germline ends. CDR3 length: 12 residues. In germline, CDR1 is SNHLY, CDR2 FYNNEI.

V gene TRBV6-5 combines with J gene TRBJ1-6, with D uncertain. Trimming took 5 bases from V and 10 from J, leaving 12 bases between them. CDR1 is MNHEY, CDR2 SVGAGI, per germline. This CDR3 comprises 13 residues. This chain's CDR3 is CASSPLGGSPLHF. The CDR3 DNA reads TGTGCCAGCAGTCCCCTGGGAGGGTCACCCCTCCACTTT.

This clone was counted only a few times. The V gene is TRBV29-1, the J gene TRBJ1-2; TRBD1 agrees at 10 bases. V lost 5 bases to trimming and J lost 8 bases; unmatched junction nucleotides: 14. This CDR3 contains 15 residues. The V gene's germline CDR1 is SQVTM and CDR2 ANQGSEA. The CDR3 here is CSVFTTRQGAEGYTF. The CDR3 coding sequence is TGCAGCGTTTTTACGACCAGACAGGGGGCTGAGGGCTACACCTTC.

V usage is TRBV5-1 and J usage is TRBJ1-6; D may be TRBD1 (5 bases). Trimming took off 1 base at V and 7 bases at J, with 18 bases between the two ends. Germline CDR1 reads SGHRS; CDR2 reads YFSETQ. The CDR3 has 17 amino acids. The CDR3 DNA follows: TGCGCCAGCAGCTTGTCGGGTGCGGGGGTTGCCAATTCACCCCTCCACTTT. It translates to CASSLSGAGVANSPLHF.

This sequence joins TRBV5-4 and TRBJ1-2; 9 bases fit TRBD1. The CDR3 runs to 14 residues. The J segment lost 4 bases and the V segment lost 3 bases, leaving 4 bases of the junction unmatched. Germline CDR1 reads SGHNT; CDR2 reads YYREEE (reference sequence). The CDR3 sequence is CASSSGQGGYGYTF. The CDR3 DNA sequence: TGTGCCAGCAGCTCGGGACAGGGAGGCTATGGCTACACCTTC.

This clone was detected only once. The chain uses TRBV29-1 and TRBJ2-1, with 10 bases lining up with TRBD2. The trim removed 6 bases at V and 6 bases at J, leaving 5 bases unmatched. Germline V gene lookup returns CDR1 SQVTM and CDR2 ANQGSEA. The CDR3 spans 13 residues. The CDR3 DNA reads as TGCAGCGTAGCGGGGGGGCTTTTCAATGAGCAGTTCTTC. Translated, it gives CSVAGGLFNEQFF.

This chain links TRBV28 with TRBJ2-7; perhaps TRBD2 as D (6 bases). V was cut by 4 bases and J by 3 bases, with 16 bases left in between. Per the germline V gene, CDR1 is MDHEN and CDR2 is SYDVKM. CDR3 length: 15 amino acids. The CDR3 nucleotides are TGTGCCAGCAGTTCATCACTAGCCCGCCTCTACGAGCAGTACTTC. This translates into CASSSSLARLYEQYF.

The chain links TRBV7-2 to TRBJ1-4; TRBD1 matches 7 bases. CDR3 length equals 16 residues. Germline CDR1 and CDR2: SGHTA and FQGNSA. Trimming removed 5 bases from V and 7 bases from J; junction bases left unmatched: 13. The DNA of the CDR3 is TGTGCCAGCAGCCCGAGTATAAGGGGGCGGGGTGAAAAACTGTTTTTT. It codes for CASSPSIRGRGEKLFF.

The chain joins TRBV7-9 to TRBJ2-1; a possible D gene is TRBD2 (5 bases). This CDR3 has 15 residues. Germline lookup yields CDR1 SEHNR and CDR2 FQNEAQ (reference sequence). V was cut by 1 base and J by 3 bases, with 10 bases left in between. The chain's CDR3 is CASSLVLDFYNEQFF. In DNA form, the CDR3 reads TGTGCCAGCAGCTTAGTACTAGATTTCTACAATGAGCAGTTCTTC.